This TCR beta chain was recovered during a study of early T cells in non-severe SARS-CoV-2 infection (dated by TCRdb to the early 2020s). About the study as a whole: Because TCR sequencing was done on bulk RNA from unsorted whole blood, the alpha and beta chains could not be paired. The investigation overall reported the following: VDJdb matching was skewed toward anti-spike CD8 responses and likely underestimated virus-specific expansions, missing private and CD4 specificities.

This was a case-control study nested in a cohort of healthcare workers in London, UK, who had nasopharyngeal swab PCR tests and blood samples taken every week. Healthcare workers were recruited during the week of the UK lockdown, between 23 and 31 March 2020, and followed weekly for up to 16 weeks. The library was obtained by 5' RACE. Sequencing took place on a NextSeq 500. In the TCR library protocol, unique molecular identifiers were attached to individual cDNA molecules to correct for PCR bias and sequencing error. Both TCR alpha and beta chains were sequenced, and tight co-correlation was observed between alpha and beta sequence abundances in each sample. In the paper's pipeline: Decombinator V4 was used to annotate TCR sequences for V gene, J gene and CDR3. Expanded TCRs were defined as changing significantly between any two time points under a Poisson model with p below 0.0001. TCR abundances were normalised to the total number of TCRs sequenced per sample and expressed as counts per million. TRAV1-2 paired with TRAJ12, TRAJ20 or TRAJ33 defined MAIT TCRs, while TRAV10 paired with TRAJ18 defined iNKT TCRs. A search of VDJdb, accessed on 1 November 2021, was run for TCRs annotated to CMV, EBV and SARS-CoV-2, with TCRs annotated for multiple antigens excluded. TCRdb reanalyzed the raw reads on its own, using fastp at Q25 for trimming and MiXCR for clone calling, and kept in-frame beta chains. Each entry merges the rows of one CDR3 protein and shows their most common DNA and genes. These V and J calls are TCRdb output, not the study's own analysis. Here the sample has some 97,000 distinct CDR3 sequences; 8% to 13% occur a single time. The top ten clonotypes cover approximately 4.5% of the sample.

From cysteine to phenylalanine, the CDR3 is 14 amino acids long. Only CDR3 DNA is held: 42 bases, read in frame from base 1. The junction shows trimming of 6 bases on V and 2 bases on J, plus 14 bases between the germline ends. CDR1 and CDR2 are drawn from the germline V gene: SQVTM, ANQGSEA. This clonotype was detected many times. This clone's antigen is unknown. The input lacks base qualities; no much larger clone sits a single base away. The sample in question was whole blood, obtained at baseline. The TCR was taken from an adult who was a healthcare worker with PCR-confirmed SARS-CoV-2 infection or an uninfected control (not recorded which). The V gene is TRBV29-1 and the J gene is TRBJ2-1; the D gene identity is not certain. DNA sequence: TGCAGCGTCTCCTTGGCGCGGACCTACAATGAGCAGTTCTTC. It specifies CSVSLARTYNEQFF.